This TCR beta chain was recovered during a study of CD4 T cells in relation to SARS-CoV-2 and coronaviruses. Across the study: ViraFEST: approximately eleven-day antigen culture of PBMCs, then TCR beta CDR3 sequencing. The negative reference was HIV-1 Nef peptide pool or peptide-free culture.

About this clone itself: Its antigen is as yet unknown.

CD4+ T cells from unexposed donors were obtained before the COVID-19 pandemic (2011-2018). After approximately ten days of culture, CD4+ T cells were isolated. Each well had about 2.2 million PBMCs in approximately 5.2% human AB serum with IL-2. The data were produced by immunoSEQ multiplex PCR, yet TCRdb's version contains in-frame clones alone and is incomplete. In the table there are 27,000 or so clones, about 70% of which are singletons. This sequence originates from a human donor in good health. Sequenced material: CD4+ T cells from PBMCs, cultured in vitro.

DNA of the CDR3: TGTGCCAGCAGCTCCCGGACAGGGATCTCCTACGAGCAGTACTTC. This encodes CASSSRTGISYEQYF. The chain employs TRBV7-2 and TRBJ2-7; 8 nucleotides match TRBD1. Trimming at V came to 4 bases and at J to 0 bases, leaving 5 bases not matched to a gene. Germline V gene sequence: CDR1 SGHTA, CDR2 FQGNSA. This CDR3 spans 15 amino acids.